The TCR beta chain described here comes from a study of blood T cell repertoires in COVID-19. The overall study: Whether acute or convalescent, the COVID-19 samples came from the United States, Italy and Spain.

The CDR3 contains 14 residues. CDR1 LGHDT and CDR2 YNNKEL come from the germline V gene (reference sequence). The V segment lost 3 bases and the J segment 6 bases; nucleotides outside the gene matches: 6. Assay used: immunoSEQ multiplex PCR; TCRdb lists only in-frame clones, some missing. The profile shows fewer than 300,000 clones, roughly nine tenths of them singletons. The sample consisted of peripheral blood. V usage is TRBV3-1 (or the pseudogene TRBV3-2) and J usage is TRBJ1-1; 8 bases are shared with TRBD1. This sequence originates from a woman in her 30s with COVID-19, enrolled during active disease. Written as DNA, the CDR3 is TGTGCCAGCAGCCACAGACAGGGGCGGGCTGAAGCTTTCTTT. Residues: CASSHRQGRAEAFF.